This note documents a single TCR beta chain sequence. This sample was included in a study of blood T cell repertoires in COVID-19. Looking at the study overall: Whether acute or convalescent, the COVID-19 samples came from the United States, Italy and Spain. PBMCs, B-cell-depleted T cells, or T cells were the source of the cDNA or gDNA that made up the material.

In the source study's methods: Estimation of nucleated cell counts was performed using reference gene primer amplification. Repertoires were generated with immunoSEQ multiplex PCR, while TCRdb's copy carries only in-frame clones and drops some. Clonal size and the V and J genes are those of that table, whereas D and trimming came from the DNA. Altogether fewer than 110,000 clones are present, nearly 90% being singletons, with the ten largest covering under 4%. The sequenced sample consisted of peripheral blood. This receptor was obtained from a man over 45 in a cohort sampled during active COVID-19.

As DNA, the CDR3 is TGCAGCGTTAACACCCCTGGGGGCGCCGGCTACACCTTC. It is translated as CSVNTPGGAGYTF. V is TRBV29-1 and J is TRBJ1-2, with a weak D call TRBD1 (6 bases). V was trimmed by 5 bases and J by 8 bases, leaving 18 bases between them. Germline V lookup: CDR1 SQVTM, CDR2 ANQGSEA. The CDR3 has 13 residues.